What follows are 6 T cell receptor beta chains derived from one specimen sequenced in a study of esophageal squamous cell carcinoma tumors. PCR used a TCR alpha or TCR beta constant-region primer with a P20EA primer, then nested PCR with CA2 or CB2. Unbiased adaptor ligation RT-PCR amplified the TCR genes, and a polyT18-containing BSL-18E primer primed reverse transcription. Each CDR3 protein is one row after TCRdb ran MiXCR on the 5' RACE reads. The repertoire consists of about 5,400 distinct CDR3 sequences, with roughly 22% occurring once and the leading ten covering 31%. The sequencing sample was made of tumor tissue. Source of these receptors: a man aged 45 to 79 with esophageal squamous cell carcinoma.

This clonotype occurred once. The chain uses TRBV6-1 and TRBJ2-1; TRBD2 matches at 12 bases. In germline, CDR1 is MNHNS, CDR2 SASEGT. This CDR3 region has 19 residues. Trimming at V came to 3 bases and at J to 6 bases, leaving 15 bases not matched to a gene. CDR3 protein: CASSDPSGRARFRCNEQFF. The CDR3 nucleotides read TGTGCCAGCAGTGACCCTAGCGGGAGGGCCAGATTTCGCTGCAATGAGCAGTTCTTC.

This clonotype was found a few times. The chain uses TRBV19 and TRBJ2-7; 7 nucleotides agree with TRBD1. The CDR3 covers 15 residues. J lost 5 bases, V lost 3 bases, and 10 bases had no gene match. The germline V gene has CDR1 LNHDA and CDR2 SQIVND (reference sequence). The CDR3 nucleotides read TGTGCCAGTAGTATCTCCCCAGGGGGTTCCAACGAGCAGTACTTC. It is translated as CASSISPGGSNEQYF.

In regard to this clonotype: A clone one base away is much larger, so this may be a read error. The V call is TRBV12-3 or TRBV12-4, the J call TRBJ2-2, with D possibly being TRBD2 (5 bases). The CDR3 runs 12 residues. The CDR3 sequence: CASSFSTGERFF. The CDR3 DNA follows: TGTGCCAGCAGTTTTTCCACCGGGGAGCGGTTTTTT.

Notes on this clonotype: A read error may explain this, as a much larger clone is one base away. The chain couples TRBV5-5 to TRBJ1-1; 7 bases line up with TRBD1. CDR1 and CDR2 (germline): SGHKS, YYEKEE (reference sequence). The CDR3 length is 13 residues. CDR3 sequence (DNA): TGTACCAGCAGCCTGGACAGGTACACTGAAGCTTTCTTT. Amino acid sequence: CTSSLDRYTEAFF.

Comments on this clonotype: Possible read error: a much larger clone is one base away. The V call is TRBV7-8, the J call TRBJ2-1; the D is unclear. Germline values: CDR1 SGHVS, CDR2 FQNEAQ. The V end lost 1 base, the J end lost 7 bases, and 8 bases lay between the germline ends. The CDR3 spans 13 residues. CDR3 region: CASSLGLANEQFF. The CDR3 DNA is TGTGCCAGCAGCTTAGGTCTCGCAAATGAGCAGTTCTTC.

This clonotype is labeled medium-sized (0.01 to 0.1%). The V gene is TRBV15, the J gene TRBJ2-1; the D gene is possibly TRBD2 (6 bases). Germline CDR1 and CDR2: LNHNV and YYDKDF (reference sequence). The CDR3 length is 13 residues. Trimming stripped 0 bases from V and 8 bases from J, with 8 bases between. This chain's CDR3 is CATSRDWEDEQFF. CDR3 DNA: TGTGCCACCAGCAGAGATTGGGAGGATGAGCAGTTCTTC.